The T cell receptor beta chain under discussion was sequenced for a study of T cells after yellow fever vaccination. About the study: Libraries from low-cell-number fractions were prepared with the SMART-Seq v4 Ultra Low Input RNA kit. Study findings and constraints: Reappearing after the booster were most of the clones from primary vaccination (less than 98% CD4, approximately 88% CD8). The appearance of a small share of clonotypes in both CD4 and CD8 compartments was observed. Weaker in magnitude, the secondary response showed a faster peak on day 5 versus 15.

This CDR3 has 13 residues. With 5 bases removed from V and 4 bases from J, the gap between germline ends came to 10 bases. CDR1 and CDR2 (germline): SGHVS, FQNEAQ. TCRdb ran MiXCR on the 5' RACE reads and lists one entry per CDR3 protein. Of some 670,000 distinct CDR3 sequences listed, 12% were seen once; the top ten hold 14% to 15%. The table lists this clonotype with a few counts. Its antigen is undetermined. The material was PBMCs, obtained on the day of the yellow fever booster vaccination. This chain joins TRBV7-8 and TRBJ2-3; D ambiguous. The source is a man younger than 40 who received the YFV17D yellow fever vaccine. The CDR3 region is CASSPSSPDTQYF. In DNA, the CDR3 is TGTGCCAGCAGCCCCTCCAGCCCAGATACGCAGTATTTT.